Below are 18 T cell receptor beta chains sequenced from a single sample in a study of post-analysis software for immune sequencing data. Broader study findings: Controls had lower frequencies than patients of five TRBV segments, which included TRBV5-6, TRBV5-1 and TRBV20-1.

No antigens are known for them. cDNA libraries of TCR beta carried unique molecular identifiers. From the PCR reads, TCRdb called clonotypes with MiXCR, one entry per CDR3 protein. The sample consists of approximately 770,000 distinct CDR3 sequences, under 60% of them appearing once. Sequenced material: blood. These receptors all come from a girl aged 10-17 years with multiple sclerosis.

Written as DNA, the CDR3 is TGCGCCAGCAGCCCCTCTTGGGTTGAGCAGTTCTTC. Translating gives CASSPSWVEQFF. The chain carries TRBV5-1 and TRBJ2-1, with no clear D. V lost 4 bases, J lost 9 bases, and 11 bases lay in between. The CDR3 is 12 amino acids. Germline loops: CDR1 SGHRS, CDR2 YFSETQ.

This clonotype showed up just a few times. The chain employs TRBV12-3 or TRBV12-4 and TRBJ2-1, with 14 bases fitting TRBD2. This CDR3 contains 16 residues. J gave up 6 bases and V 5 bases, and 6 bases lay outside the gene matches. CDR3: CASSGQGLAGANEQFF. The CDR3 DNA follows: TGTGCCAGCAGTGGCCAGGGACTAGCGGGGGCCAATGAGCAGTTCTTC.

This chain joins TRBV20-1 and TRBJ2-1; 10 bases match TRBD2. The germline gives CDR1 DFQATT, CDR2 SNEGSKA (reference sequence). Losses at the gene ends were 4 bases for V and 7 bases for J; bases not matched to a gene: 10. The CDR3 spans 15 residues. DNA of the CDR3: TGCAGTGCTACTAGGTTTCTAGCGGGAGTAAATGAGCAGTTCTTC. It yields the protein CSATRFLAGVNEQFF.

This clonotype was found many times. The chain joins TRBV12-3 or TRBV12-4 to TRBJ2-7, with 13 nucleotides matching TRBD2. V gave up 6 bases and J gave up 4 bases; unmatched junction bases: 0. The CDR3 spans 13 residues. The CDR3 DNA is TGTGCCAGCAGGACTAGCGGGAGGTACGAGCAGTACTTC. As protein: CASRTSGRYEQYF.

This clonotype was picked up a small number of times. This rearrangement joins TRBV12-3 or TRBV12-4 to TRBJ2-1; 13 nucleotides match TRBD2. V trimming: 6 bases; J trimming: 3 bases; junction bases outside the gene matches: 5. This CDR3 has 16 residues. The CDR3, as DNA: TGTGCCAGCAGGGGGGGACTAGCGGGACGCTACAATGAGCAGTTCTTC. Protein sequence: CASRGGLAGRYNEQFF.

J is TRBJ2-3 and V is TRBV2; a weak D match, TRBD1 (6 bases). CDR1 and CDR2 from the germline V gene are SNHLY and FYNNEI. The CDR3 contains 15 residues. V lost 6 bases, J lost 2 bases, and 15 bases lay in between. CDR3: CASSLDGDNTDTQYF. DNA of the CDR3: TGTGCCAGCAGCTTGGACGGGGACAACACAGATACGCAGTATTTT.

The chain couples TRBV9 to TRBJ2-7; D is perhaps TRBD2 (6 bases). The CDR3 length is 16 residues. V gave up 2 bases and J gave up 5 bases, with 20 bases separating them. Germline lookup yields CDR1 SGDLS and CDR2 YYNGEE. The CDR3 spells CASSVGQGLQAHEQYF. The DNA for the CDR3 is TGTGCCAGCAGCGTGGGTCAGGGACTCCAAGCCCACGAGCAGTACTTC.

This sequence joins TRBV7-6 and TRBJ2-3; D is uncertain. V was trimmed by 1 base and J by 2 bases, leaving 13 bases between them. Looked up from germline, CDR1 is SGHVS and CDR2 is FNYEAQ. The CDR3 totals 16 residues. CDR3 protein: CASSLDLEGITDTQYF. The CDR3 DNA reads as TGTGCCAGCAGCTTAGATTTGGAAGGTATCACAGATACGCAGTATTTT.

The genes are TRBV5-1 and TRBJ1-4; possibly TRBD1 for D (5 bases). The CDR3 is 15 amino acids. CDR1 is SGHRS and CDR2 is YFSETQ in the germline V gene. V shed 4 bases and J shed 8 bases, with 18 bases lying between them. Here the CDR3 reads CASSPQTGEGEKLFF. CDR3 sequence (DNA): TGCGCCAGCAGCCCGCAAACGGGAGAGGGGGAAAAACTGTTTTTT.

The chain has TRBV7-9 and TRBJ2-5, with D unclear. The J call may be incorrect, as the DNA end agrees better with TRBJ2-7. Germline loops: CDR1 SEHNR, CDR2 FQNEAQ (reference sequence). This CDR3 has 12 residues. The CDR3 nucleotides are TGTGCCAGCAGCCCCAAGGCGGACGAGCAGTACTTC. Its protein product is CASSPKADEQYF.

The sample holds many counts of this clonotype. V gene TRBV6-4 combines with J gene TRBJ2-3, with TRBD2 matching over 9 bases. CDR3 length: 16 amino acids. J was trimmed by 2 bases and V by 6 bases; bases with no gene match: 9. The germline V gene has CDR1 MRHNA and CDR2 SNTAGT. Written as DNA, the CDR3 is TGTGCCAGCAGCGAGGGTCGGACTAGCGACACAGATACGCAGTATTTT. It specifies CASSEGRTSDTDTQYF.

This chain's CDR3 is CASSTSLTSGPYNEQFF. The CDR3, as DNA: TGCGCCAGCAGCACCTCCTTGACTAGCGGGCCTTACAATGAGCAGTTCTTC. V usage is TRBV4-3 and J usage is TRBJ2-1, with 10 bases matching TRBD2. The V gene end was trimmed by 5 bases and the J gene end by 4 bases; junction bases not matched to a gene: 11. The length of the CDR3 is 17 residues. The germline V gene has CDR1 LGHNA and CDR2 YSLEER.

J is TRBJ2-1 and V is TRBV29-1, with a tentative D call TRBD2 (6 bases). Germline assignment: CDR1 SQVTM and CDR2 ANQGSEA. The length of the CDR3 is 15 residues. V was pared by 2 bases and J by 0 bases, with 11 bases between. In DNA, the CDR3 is TGCAGCGTTGAAAAGGACGGGAGCTCCTACAATGAGCAGTTCTTC. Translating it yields CSVEKDGSSYNEQFF.

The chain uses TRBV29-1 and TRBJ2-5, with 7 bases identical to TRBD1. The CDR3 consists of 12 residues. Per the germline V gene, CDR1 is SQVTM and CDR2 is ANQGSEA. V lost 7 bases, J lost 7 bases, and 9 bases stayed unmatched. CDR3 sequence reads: CSAGTDLGTQYF. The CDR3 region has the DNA TGCAGCGCAGGGACAGACTTGGGGACCCAGTACTTC. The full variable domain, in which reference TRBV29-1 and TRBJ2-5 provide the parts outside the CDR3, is SAVISQKPSRDICQRGTSLTIQCQVDSQVTMMFWYRQQPGQSLTLIATANQGSEATYESGFVIDKFPISRPNLTFSTLTVSNMSPEDSSIYLCSAGTDLGTQYFGPGTRLLVL.

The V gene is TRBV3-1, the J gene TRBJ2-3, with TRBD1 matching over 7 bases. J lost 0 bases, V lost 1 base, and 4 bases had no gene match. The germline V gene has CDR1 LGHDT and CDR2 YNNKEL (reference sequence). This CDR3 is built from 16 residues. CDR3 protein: CASSQAPTGSTDTQYF. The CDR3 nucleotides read TGTGCCAGCAGCCAAGCGCCGACAGGGAGCACAGATACGCAGTATTTT.

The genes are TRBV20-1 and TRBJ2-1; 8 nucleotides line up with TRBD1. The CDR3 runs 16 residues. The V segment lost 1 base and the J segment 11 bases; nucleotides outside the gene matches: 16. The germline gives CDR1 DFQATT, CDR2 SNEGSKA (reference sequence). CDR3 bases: TGCAGTGCTAGAGTACCGGGACTCCAGGGGGCAATGAAGCAGTTCTTC. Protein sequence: CSARVPGLQGAMKQFF.

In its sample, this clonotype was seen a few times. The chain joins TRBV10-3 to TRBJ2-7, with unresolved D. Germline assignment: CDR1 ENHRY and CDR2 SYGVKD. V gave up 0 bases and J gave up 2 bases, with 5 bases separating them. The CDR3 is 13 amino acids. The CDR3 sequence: CAISESGTYEQYF. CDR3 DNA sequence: TGTGCCATCAGTGAGTCAGGGACCTACGAGCAGTACTTC.

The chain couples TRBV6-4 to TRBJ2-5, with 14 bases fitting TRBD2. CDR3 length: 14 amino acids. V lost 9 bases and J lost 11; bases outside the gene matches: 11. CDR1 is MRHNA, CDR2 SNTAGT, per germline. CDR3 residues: CARPGTSGRTEQYF. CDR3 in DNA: TGTGCCAGACCCGGGACTAGCGGGAGAACTGAGCAGTACTTC.